The sequence of this TCR beta chain was determined in a study of T cell clusters in autoimmune cytopenias. TRB was amplified by touch-down multiplex PCR, primer pools A and B combined. TCRdb reprocessed the multiplex PCR reads and reports one entry per CDR3 protein, with no DNA. In all, the sample yields 3,500 to 5,000 distinct CDR3 sequences. Study results and limitations: Compared with active autoimmune hepatitis patients, healthy donors showed about 2.8-fold more exclusive TRB clusters.

TRB amplification used roughly 250 ng of peripheral blood genomic DNA. This CDR3 is built from 17 residues. Per germline, CDR1 SGHNT and CDR2 YYREEE (reference sequence). Notes on this clonotype: Its antigen is not known.

These data also featured in a second study, about T cell repertoires in aging, cancer and after chemotherapy.

This sequence originates from a human donor in good health. The source material was peripheral blood. The genes are TRBV5-4 and TRBJ1-3; without DNA, the TCRdb call of TRBD1 cannot be checked. CDR3 region: CASSLVQGLSSGNTIYF.